The sequence of this T cell receptor (beta chain) was determined in a study of PD-L1 blockade in urothelial cancer. Turning to the study itself: In the patient group, about 90% of the roughly 29 were males with bladder-origin urothelial cancer.

Time point specified: peripheral blood 6 weeks after treatment start. The CDR3 has 13 amino acids. The germline V and J ends were trimmed by 6 bases and 12 bases, with 18 bases remaining between them. Germline V gene sequence: CDR1 LGHNT, CDR2 FRNRAP. Measured with immunoSEQ multiplex PCR; TCRdb has only the in-frame clones, and not every one. The sample includes around 93,000 clones, over 65% of them seen just once. The J gene is TRBJ2-1, the V gene TRBV12-5, with D tentatively TRBD1 (6 bases). This clonotype originated in a man in his 70s with urothelial cancer. Sequenced here: PBMCs, sampled around atezolizumab (anti-PD-L1) treatment. CDR3 DNA sequence: TGTGCTAGTGGCCAGGACAGTCCCGCGGCGCAGTTCTTC. This gives the protein CASGQDSPAAQFF.